This T cell receptor (beta chain) derives from a study of blood T cells in healthy people across ages (dated by TCRdb to the mid-2010s). For the study in its entirety: In model experiments, roughly one uniquely barcoded TCR beta cDNA molecule per two T cells was captured by template switching. Age-related changes in TCR beta repertoire diversity were measured in the study by deep sequencing normalized with unique cDNA molecular identifiers. Donors were grouped into four age groups: young (average 16 years), middle-aged (39), aged (62) and long-lived (roughly 80). Using the same blood draw, the study looked at two additional independent replicas of 1 million unique cDNA reads for two donors, one aged 18 to 30 and the other aged 80 or older. To avoid experimental bias, donors of different ages were randomly spread across the sequencing lanes.

Inclusive of the bounding cysteine and phenylalanine, the CDR3 is 15 residues long. Of all the DNA, just the CDR3 is kept, 45 bases in frame from base 1. The germline V gene gives CDR1 as MNHEY and CDR2 as SVGAGI. V gives up 6 bases and J gives up 0 bases, and the segment between their germline ends measures 14 bases. The library was prepared using 5' RACE. The run used an Illumina HiSeq 2500. The second PCR ran for roughly 7 to 11 cycles and used a J-beta primer mix along with a sample-barcoded 5' primer. A template-switch 5' adaptor carrying 12 random nucleotides introduced a unique molecular identifier onto each TCR beta cDNA molecule. Each sample yielded at least 3 million CDR3-containing paired-end reads. All of the RNA was converted into first-strand cDNA using the Mint cDNA synthesis kit, with a TRBC-specific oligonucleotide serving as the primer. After uracil-DNA glycosylase treatment, a first 18-cycle PCR used universal primers M1SS and BC2_uni_R on all cDNA. Turning to the authors' computational methods: For normalization, 1 million high-quality reads, each with a distinct molecular identifier, were randomly selected from each sample. Instead of being binned into consensus sequences, reads that shared molecular identifiers were thrown out. MiTCR, with a Q25 quality threshold and the strictest error-elimination algorithm, was used for CDR3 identification, clonotype clustering and error correction. A nonparametric unseen species model with Euler transformation was used to estimate lower-bound total TCR beta diversity. TCRdb reprocessing: public reads trimmed at Q25 with fastp, clones called with MiXCR, in-frame beta chains kept. Each record represents a unique CDR3 protein, reported with the most common genes and DNA among its rows. The V and J calls shown here were made by TCRdb, not taken from the authors' results. The sample table contains 700,000 or so distinct CDR3 sequences; only one count was recorded for roughly 43% of them. Jointly, the top ten make up 25% to 35% of the sample.

The table lists this clonotype with many counts. What antigen it recognizes has not been identified. No much larger clonotype is one base removed from it; base qualities were not supplied. The 40 or so donors, aged about 6 to 100 years, were systemically healthy Caucasian individuals from Russia. Approximately 10 milliliters of peripheral blood were collected from each donor into EDTA-treated Vacutainer tubes. Ficoll-Paque density-gradient centrifugation was used to isolate PBMCs, with at least 6.5 million per sample. Trizol reagent was used to extract total RNA from the PBMCs, yielding at least 6 micrograms per sample. Naive CD45RAhigh/CD27high T cell percentages were measured by flow cytometry on a PBMC aliquot from every donor. Summary of the overall study and its limitations: Compared with the aged group, the long-lived group had more naive CD4+ T cells, fewer expanded clones and increased TCR diversity, suggesting age selection. Estimates of total diversity from one million sequenced T cells were regarded as lower bounds and underestimates. Because donor CMV infection status was unknown, age-related changes in expanded clonotypes were potentially confounded. There was a strong correlation between observed TCR beta diversity and the percentage of naive T cells measured by flow cytometry. Because profiling used bulk unsorted PBMCs, naive and antigen-experienced compartments could not be compared conclusively. Observed TCR beta diversity per million T cells fell roughly linearly with age, and a significant reduction was already apparent by age approximately 41.

Sequenced sample: blood. This sequence was found in a man aged 80 or over in good health. The chain uses TRBV6-5 and TRBJ1-1; the D gene lacks a confident call. The CDR3 reads CASSKGYPLNTEAFF. At the DNA level, the sequence is TGTGCCAGCAGCAAAGGGTATCCCCTGAACACTGAAGCTTTCTTT.